This passage covers 18 T cell receptor beta chains from one sample sequenced in a study of T cell responses to AZD1222 COVID-19 vaccine. Method: immunoSEQ multiplex PCR; TCRdb's copy keeps in-frame clones and lacks some. The repertoire holds some 120,000 clones, around nine tenths seen once, with under 7% in the top ten. Specimen: peripheral blood, collected on day 0 of AZD1222 vaccination. The receptor source for this set is an adult in good health.

This clone was picked up one time. The chain employs TRBV12-5 and TRBJ1-5; 9 nucleotides match TRBD1. Germline CDR1 reads LGHNT; CDR2 reads FRNRAP. Unmatched junction bases numbered 3, after V lost 3 bases and J lost 6 bases. The CDR3 spans 14 residues. The CDR3 DNA reads TGTGCTAGTGGTTTCGGACAGGGGAGTCAGCCCCAGCATTTT. Protein product: CASGFGQGSQPQHF.

This clone showed up just a few times. This chain joins TRBV5-1 and TRBJ2-6; D is uncertain. Germline V gene data show CDR1 as SGHRS and CDR2 as YFSETQ. The CDR3 runs 15 residues. Trimming removed 0 bases at V and 2 bases at J, with 6 bases between. CDR3 sequence reads: CASSLAGPGANVLTF. DNA of the CDR3: TGCGCCAGCAGCTTGGCAGGACCTGGGGCCAACGTCCTGACTTTC.

The chain combines TRBV6-5 with TRBJ1-6; D gene uncertain. The CDR3 covers 13 residues. Germline V gene lookup returns CDR1 MNHEY and CDR2 SVGAGI. Trimming took 2 bases from V and 8 from J, leaving 7 bases between them. In DNA, the CDR3 is TGTGCCAGCAGTTACGGGGATTATTCACCCCTCCACTTT. This encodes CASSYGDYSPLHF.

V gene TRBV2 combines with J gene TRBJ2-1; 8 bases are shared with TRBD2. Germline trimming cut 5 bases from V and 9 bases from J; bases unmatched to any gene: 9. CDR3 length: 14 amino acids. Germline V gene data show CDR1 as SNHLY and CDR2 as FYNNEI. CDR3 in amino acids: CASSKEAGDPEQFF. CDR3 nucleotide sequence: TGTGCCAGCAGTAAGGAAGCGGGAGACCCTGAGCAGTTCTTC. The whole variable domain, remainder taken from reference TRBV2 and TRBJ2-1, is EPEVTQTPSHQVTQMGQEVILRCVPISNHLYFYWYRQILGQKVEFLVSFYNNEISEKSEIFDDQFSVERPDGSNFTLKIRSTKLEDSAMYFCASSKEAGDPEQFFGPGTRLTVL.

The V gene is TRBV5-6, the J gene TRBJ2-7; D not certain. In germline, CDR1 is SGHDT, CDR2 YYEEEE. The CDR3 sequence is 16 residues long. V lost 1 base and J lost 2, with 16 bases in between. CDR3 nucleotide sequence: TGTGCCAGCAGCTTGAATTCGCGTCGGCCGCCCTACGAGCAGTACTTC. This sequence encodes CASSLNSRRPPYEQYF. The full variable domain, rest sourced from reference TRBV5-6 and TRBJ2-7, is DAGVTQSPTHLIKTRGQQVTLRCSPKSGHDTVSWYQQALGQGPQFIFQYYEEEERQRGNFPDRFSGHQFPNYSSELNVNALLLGDSALYLCASSLNSRRPPYEQYFGPGTRLTVT.

The chain uses TRBV19 and TRBJ1-5; possible D gene TRBD1, 6 bases. Germline V gene lookup returns CDR1 LNHDA and CDR2 SQIVND (reference sequence). V was shortened by 6 bases and J by 2 bases, with 14 bases between the two germline ends. This CDR3 comprises 15 residues. The CDR3 sequence: CASRSGAWGNQPQHF. The CDR3 DNA is TGTGCCAGTAGATCGGGGGCCTGGGGCAATCAGCCCCAGCATTTT.

V gene TRBV27 combines with J gene TRBJ2-5, with 7 nucleotides matching TRBD2. Germline V gene data show CDR1 as MNHEY and CDR2 as SMNVEV (reference sequence). V trimming: 5 bases; J trimming: 5 bases; junction bases outside the gene matches: 14. This CDR3 comprises 16 residues. The CDR3, as DNA: TGTGCCAGCAGTCCCCTCGGGGGAGGGTTAGGGGAGACCCAGTACTTC. Its protein is CASSPLGGGLGETQYF.

The chain carries TRBV19 and TRBJ1-2; D gene uncertain. Germline V lookup: CDR1 LNHDA, CDR2 SQIVND (reference sequence). V was pared by 6 bases and J by 0 bases, with 5 bases between. This CDR3 spans 12 amino acids. CDR3 loop: CASSLTNYGYTF. CDR3 coding DNA: TGTGCCAGTAGCCTAACTAACTATGGCTACACCTTC.

The chain is built from TRBV6-5 and TRBJ1-6; D is perhaps TRBD1 (6 bases). Germline-derived CDR1 and CDR2 are MNHEY and SVGAGI. V was cut by 2 bases and J by 6 bases, with 14 bases left in between. CDR3 length: 16 amino acids. CDR3 sequence reads: CASSYGRGRSNSPLHF. CDR3 in DNA: TGTGCCAGCAGTTACGGGCGGGGGCGGTCTAATTCACCCCTCCACTTT.

The chain recombines TRBV18 with TRBJ2-2; D is uncertain. Germline CDR1 reads KGHSH; CDR2 reads LQKENI. The length of the CDR3 is 15 residues. V was clipped by 2 bases and J by 2 bases, with 9 bases between them. The DNA for the CDR3 is TGTGCCAGCTCACCAGAGGTATTAAACACCGGGGAGCTGTTTTTT. The encoded protein is CASSPEVLNTGELFF.

This chain uses TRBV6-1 with TRBJ2-5; TRBD2 agrees at 12 bases. Germline-derived CDR1 and CDR2 are MNHNS and SASEGT. Germline trimming cut 0 bases from V and 5 bases from J; bases unmatched to any gene: 10. The CDR3 is 18 amino acids. CDR3 in amino acids: CASSEAGTSGPQGETQYF. The CDR3 nucleotides read TGTGCCAGCAGTGAAGCCGGGACTAGCGGGCCTCAAGGGGAGACCCAGTACTTC.

The chain links TRBV30 to TRBJ2-7; D is possibly TRBD2 (5 bases). CDR1 and CDR2 from the germline V gene are GTSNPN and SVGIG (reference sequence). V shed 5 bases and J shed 3 bases, with 11 bases lying between them. This CDR3 comprises 12 residues. This chain's CDR3 is CAWGPGSYEQYF. CDR3 coding DNA: TGTGCCTGGGGACCGGGGAGCTACGAGCAGTACTTC.

The chain joins TRBV2 to TRBJ1-5; maybe TRBD1 (5 bases). The germline gives CDR1 SNHLY, CDR2 FYNNEI. Between the trimmed V and J ends, which lost 0 bases and 9 bases, there was a span of 12 bases. The CDR3 contains 14 residues. In DNA form, the CDR3 reads TGTGCCAGCAGTGAAGCGACCAGGGTACCGCCCCAGCATTTT. Translated, it gives CASSEATRVPPQHF.

The V gene is TRBV5-1, the J gene TRBJ2-2; the D is unclear. This CDR3 is built from 15 residues. Germline-derived CDR1 and CDR2 are SGHRS and YFSETQ. Trimming removed 3 bases at V and 2 bases at J, with 11 bases between. The CDR3 nucleotides are TGCGCCAGCAGCTCTATTAACAGTAACACCGGGGAGCTGTTTTTT. Translated: CASSSINSNTGELFF.

This clone was observed a single time. This sequence joins TRBV6-2 or TRBV6-3 and TRBJ1-6; D ambiguous. Germline V CDR1 and CDR2: MNHEY, SVGEGT. The CDR3 runs 14 residues. V lost 5 bases to trimming and J lost 9 bases, with 14 bases between them. The CDR3 DNA sequence: TGTGCCAGCAGTCCGGGTCTCCGCGGTTCACCCCTCCACTTT. It encodes CASSPGLRGSPLHF.

The rearrangement uses TRBV20-1 and TRBJ2-3; 9 nucleotides align to TRBD2. This CDR3 spans 16 amino acids. The ends lost 3 bases at V and 5 bases at J; junction bases unmatched: 12. Germline V gene sequence: CDR1 DFQATT, CDR2 SNEGSKA (reference sequence). The CDR3 region has the DNA TGCAGTGCTAGTATCTTTGGGACTAGCATCAAAGATACGCAGTATTTT. Translating it yields CSASIFGTSIKDTQYF.

The chain combines TRBV30 with TRBJ1-1; the D is unclear. The germline V gene has CDR1 GTSNPN and CDR2 SVGIG (reference sequence). The CDR3 loop spans 13 amino acids. V gave up 0 bases and J gave up 1 base, with 6 bases separating them. Written as DNA, the CDR3 is TGTGCCTGGAGTGTAGAACAGAACACTGAAGCTTTCTTT. Its translation is CAWSVEQNTEAFF.

The chain links TRBV2 to TRBJ1-2; 9 bases fit TRBD1. Germline V CDR1 and CDR2: SNHLY, FYNNEI. The CDR3 runs to 14 residues. Trimming removed 9 bases from V and 4 bases from J; junction bases left unmatched: 9. The CDR3 sequence: CASSGQGSTYGYTF. As DNA, the CDR3 is TGTGCCAGTTCGGGACAGGGATCTACCTATGGCTACACCTTC.